Given below is one T cell receptor beta chain in context. Antigen specificity is unknown. The germline V and J ends were trimmed by 0 bases and 2 bases, with 9 bases remaining between them. CDR3 length: 14 residues. Germline CDR1 is DFQATT and CDR2 is SNEGSKA (reference sequence). The sample is drawn from a study of human T cells and chemical hapten exposure. Whole-study results and caveats: Sensitization with DPC brought no change to TCRs above 1 in 1000 in frequency.

MiXCR was run by TCRdb on the RACE reads, yielding one entry per CDR3 protein. The sample holds about 190,000 distinct CDR3 sequences, about 25% seen once. Time point noted: patch test 3, about 24 weeks after DPC sensitization. Sample treatment: therapeutic diphenylcyclopropenone sensitization with weekly scalp DPC. The gene calls are TRBV20-1 and TRBJ2-3; TRBD1 might be the D (6 bases). The clonotype was recovered from a woman in her 40s with alopecia areata. Some clones in this sample may be carry-over from other donors' samples. The sequenced sample was whole blood, obtained in connection with sensitization to the hapten diphenylcyclopropenone (DPC). CDR3 DNA sequence: TGCAGTGCTAGAGACCGGGACAACACAGATACGCAGTATTTT. It specifies CSARDRDNTDTQYF.